This is a list of T cell receptor beta chains from one sample in a study of cytomegalovirus exposure and HLA in healthy donors. Some clones are missing from TCRdb's copy, which holds only in-frame ones; the method was immunoSEQ multiplex PCR. The sample has approximately 140,000 clones, 66% seen once. Material for sequencing was PBMCs. These receptors all come from a woman aged 55-70 years in good health and CMV-seronegative. CDR3s leave out the opening cysteine and the closing phenylalanine or tryptophan. Each record gives: V gene, clone size, D gene, CDR3 protein. A D gene is named only where the DNA matches it firmly. Rows may omit the clone size; those that give it use once, few, many or a size class.

TRBV28,-,TRBD1,ASSIGQVLEKLF
TRBV28,once,TRBD1,ASSSGQGGYEQY
TRBV7-9,-,-,ASSFNREGYT
TRBV5-1,-,TRBD1,ASSLGGGYQETQY
TRBV13,-,-,ASSRLYEQF
TRBV29-1,few,-,SVDTGIGYGYT
TRBV7-2,-,TRBD2,ASSLSRTSGRGEQF
TRBV19,-,-,ASMVEVNTEAF
TRBV5-1,-,-,ASSRSTGEKLF
TRBV28,-,TRBD1,ASSRTGGLETQY
TRBV5-1,-,TRBD1,ASSLVGTGDTGELF
TRBV6-5,once,-,ASSYSNSLNTEAF
TRBV11-2,few,TRBD1,ASSLRQGANSPLH
TRBV28,-,TRBD2,ASSSGTSVSYEQY
TRBV6-5,-,TRBD1,ASTRQGLANYGYT
TRBV19,-,-,ASSVRWNEAF
TRBV19,-,-,ASSNAGWNTGELF
TRBV5-4,-,TRBD2,ASSRGLDLNEQF
TRBV11-2,-,TRBD2,ASSESGRRSYNEQF
TRBV7-9,-,TRBD1,SSSLIDRVRSSYNEQF
TRBV7-2,-,-,ASSFPAGQETQY
TRBV7-2,-,-,ASRAGLSSYNEQF
TRBV7-8,-,-,ASSLAPGLGGNTEAF